The clone carrying this T cell receptor beta chain appeared many times. TCRdb fed the 5' RACE reads into MiXCR, producing one record per CDR3 protein. The table records some 220,000 distinct CDR3 sequences, approximately 7.6% of them present only once. The sample belongs to a study of CD8 T cells in ankylosing spondylitis. The origin of this receptor is a female donor with ankylosing spondylitis or in good health (not recorded which). The sequenced material came from blood, either unsorted or a sorted T cell fraction (not recorded which).

CDR3 residues: CASKNGQGITQETQYF. CDR3 DNA: TGCGCCAGCAAAAATGGACAGGGGATTACACAAGAGACCCAGTACTTC. This rearrangement joins TRBV10-2 to TRBJ2-5; 9 nucleotides align to TRBD1. The CDR3 loop spans 16 amino acids. Trimming removed 7 bases from V and 2 bases from J; junction bases left unmatched: 11. Looked up from germline, CDR1 is WSHSY and CDR2 is SAAADI.